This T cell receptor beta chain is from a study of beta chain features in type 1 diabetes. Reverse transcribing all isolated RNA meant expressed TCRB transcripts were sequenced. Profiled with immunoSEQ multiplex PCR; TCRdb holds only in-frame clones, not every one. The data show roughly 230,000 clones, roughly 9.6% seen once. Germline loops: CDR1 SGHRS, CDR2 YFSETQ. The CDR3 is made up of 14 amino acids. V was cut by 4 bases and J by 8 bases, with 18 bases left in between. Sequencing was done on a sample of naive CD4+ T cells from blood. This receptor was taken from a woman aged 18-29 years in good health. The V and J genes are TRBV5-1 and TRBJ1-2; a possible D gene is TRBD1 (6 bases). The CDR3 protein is CASSTTGISWGYTF. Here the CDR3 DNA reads TGCGCCAGCAGCACTACAGGGATTTCTTGGGGCTACACCTTC.